Here is one T cell receptor beta chain with its context. Its antigen remains unknown. With constant-segment primers, 5'RACE yielded cDNA libraries of TCR alpha and TCR beta that carried sample barcodes and UMIs. MiXCR, run by TCRdb on the 5' RACE reads, gives a single entry per CDR3 protein. The table lists 400,000 or so distinct CDR3 sequences, 15% to 25% of them singletons. This entry belongs to a study of T-cell memory formation after mild COVID-19. J gave up 6 bases and V 3 bases, and 3 bases lay outside the gene matches. Looked up from germline, CDR1 is LGHDT and CDR2 is YNNKEL (reference sequence). CDR3 length equals 14 residues. Findings of the study overall: Pre-infection memory carried some responding clones, suggesting that cross-reactive memory joined. Clones that contracted from day 15 to 85 were balanced CD4/CD8, while later expanders leaned CD4+.

The sequence was collected from an adult woman who had mild COVID-19 (a few samples of this study predate the infection). Cell type and time point are not known. The source material was PBMCs or a T cell subset sorted from them (not recorded which). The rearrangement links TRBV3-1 to TRBJ2-2; 8 bases are a match to TRBD2. The CDR3 sequence is CASSHWRGAGELFF. CDR3 nucleotide sequence: TGTGCCAGCAGCCACTGGCGGGGGGCCGGGGAGCTGTTTTTT.